Sequencing of this T cell receptor beta chain was carried out in a study of cytomegalovirus exposure and HLA in healthy donors. Findings of the study overall: A later look showed TCR association rates differing by HLA locus, highest for DRB1 and lowest for HLA-C. Solely CMV serostatus was available to characterize immune exposure.

About this clone itself: Its antigen remains unknown.

Primers included in the PCR were 60 Vbeta and 13 Jbeta primers. TCRdb's copy holds only in-frame clones and misses some; the assay was immunoSEQ multiplex PCR. The data contain over 150,000 clones, roughly 80% of them singletons. CDR1 is SGHAT, CDR2 FQNNGV, per germline. The CDR3 has 15 residues. The V and J ends lost 3 bases and 4 bases respectively, with 12 bases between them. Sequenced input: PBMCs. This sequence was found in a male donor in good health and CMV-seropositive. The chain links TRBV11-2 to TRBJ1-4; no definite D call. The CDR3 region is CASSFGPGLNEKLFF. In nucleotides, the CDR3 is TGTGCCAGCAGCTTTGGGCCAGGCCTTAATGAAAAACTGTTTTTT.